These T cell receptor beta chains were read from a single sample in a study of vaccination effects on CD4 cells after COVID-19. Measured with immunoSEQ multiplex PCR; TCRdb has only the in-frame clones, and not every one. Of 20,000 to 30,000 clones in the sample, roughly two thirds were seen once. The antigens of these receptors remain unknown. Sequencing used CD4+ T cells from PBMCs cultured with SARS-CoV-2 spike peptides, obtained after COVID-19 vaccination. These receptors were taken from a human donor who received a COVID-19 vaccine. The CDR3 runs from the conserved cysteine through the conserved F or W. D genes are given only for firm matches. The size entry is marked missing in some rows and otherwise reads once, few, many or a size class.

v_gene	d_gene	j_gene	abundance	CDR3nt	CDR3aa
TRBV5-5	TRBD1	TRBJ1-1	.	TGTGCCAGCAGCAATAGGACAGGGGGCTGGGAAGCTTTCTTT	CASSNRTGGWEAFF
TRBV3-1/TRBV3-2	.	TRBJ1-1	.	TGTGCCAGCAGCCAAGATATGGGCCATTTCGGGGCTTTCTTT	CASSQDMGHFGAFF
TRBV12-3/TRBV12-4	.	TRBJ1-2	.	TGTGCCAGCAGCAATATCGCCCCTTATGGCTACACCTTC	CASSNIAPYGYTF
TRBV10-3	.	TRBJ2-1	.	TGTGCCATACGTACTGGGGCGGGTAAAAACAGCTCCTACAATGAGCAGTTCTTC	CAIRTGAGKNSSYNEQFF
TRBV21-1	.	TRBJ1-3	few	TGTGCCAGCAGCAAGGGGGGGCCCGGAAACACCATATATTTT	CASSKGGPGNTIYF
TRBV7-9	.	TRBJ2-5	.	TGTGCCAGCAGCTTAAACAGGGAGGAGACCCAGTACTTC	CASSLNREETQYF
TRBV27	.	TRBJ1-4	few	TGTGCCAGCAGTTTATACGGATTTGGGGCTAATGAAAAACTGTTTTTT	CASSLYGFGANEKLFF
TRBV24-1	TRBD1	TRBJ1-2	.	TGTGCCACCAGTGATCCCGGACAGGGTTATGGCTACACCTTC	CATSDPGQGYGYTF
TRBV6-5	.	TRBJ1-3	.	TGTGCCAGCAGGAAAATCTCTGGAAACACCATATATTTT	CASRKISGNTIYF
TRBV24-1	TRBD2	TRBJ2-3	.	TGTGCCACCAGTCCAAGCGGGGCGGGCACAGATACGCAGTATTTT	CATSPSGAGTDTQYF
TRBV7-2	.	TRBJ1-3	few	TGTGCCAGCAGCTCAACGTGGGGTTACGGAAACACCATATATTTT	CASSSTWGYGNTIYF
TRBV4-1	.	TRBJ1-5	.	TGCGCCAGCAGCCAGGACGGACAAGTCAATCAGCCCCAGCATTTT	CASSQDGQVNQPQHF
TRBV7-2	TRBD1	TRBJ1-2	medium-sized	TGTGCCAGCAGCTTAGAGGTCCTGGCAGGGGGCTCTGGCTACACCTTC	CASSLEVLAGGSGYTF
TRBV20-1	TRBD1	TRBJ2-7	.	TGCAGTGCGACAGGGACCTACGAGCAGTACTTC	CSATGTYEQYF
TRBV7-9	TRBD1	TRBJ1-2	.	TGTGCCAGCAGCTTAGAGACAGGGAGAAACGGCTACACCTTC	CASSLETGRNGYTF
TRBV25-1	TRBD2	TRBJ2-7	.	TGTGCCAGCAGTGAATATCGCGGGAGGTCCCAAGAGCAGTACTTC	CASSEYRGRSQEQYF
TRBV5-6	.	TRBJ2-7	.	TGTGCCAGCAGCTTGTTTCAGTCCGTGACGAGCATCCATCCATTC	CASSLFQSVTSIHPF
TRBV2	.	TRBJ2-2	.	TGTGCCAGCCCTGCTGAGGTCCCAACGAACACCGGGGAGCTGTTTTTT	CASPAEVPTNTGELFF
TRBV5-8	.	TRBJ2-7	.	TGTGCCAGCAGCCCCCTGGGCGGGAACTCCTACGAGCAGTACTTC	CASSPLGGNSYEQYF
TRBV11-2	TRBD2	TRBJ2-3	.	TGTGCCAGCAGCTTGGGACTAGCGGGGCAATCTAGCACAGATACGCAGTATTTT	CASSLGLAGQSSTDTQYF
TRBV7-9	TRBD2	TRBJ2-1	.	TGTGCCAGCGGACTAGCGGGAGCCAATGAGCAGTTCTTC	CASGLAGANEQFF
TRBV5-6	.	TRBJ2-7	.	TGTGCCAGCAGCGTAGGGGGCGAGCAGTACTTC	CASSVGGEQYF
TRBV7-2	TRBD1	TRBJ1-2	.	TGTGCCAGCAGCTTAGCGGGACAGGGGGCAATTGGCTACACCTTC	CASSLAGQGAIGYTF